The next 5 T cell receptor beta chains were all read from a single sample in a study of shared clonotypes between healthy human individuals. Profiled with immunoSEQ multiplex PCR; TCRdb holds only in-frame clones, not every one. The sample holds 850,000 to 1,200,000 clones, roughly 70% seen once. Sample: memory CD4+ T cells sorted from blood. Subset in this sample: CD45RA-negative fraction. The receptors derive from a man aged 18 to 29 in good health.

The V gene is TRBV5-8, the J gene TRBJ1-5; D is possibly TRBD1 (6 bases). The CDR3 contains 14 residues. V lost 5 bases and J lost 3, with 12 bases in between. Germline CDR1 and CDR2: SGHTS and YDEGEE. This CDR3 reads CASSSDSFNQPQHF. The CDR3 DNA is TGTGCCAGCAGTTCGGACAGCTTCAATCAGCCCCAGCATTTT.

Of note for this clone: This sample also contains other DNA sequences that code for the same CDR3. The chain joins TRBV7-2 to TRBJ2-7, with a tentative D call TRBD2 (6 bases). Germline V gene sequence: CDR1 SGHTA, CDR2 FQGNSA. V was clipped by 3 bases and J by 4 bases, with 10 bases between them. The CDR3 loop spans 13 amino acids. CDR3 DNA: TGTGCCAGCAGCTTTAGCGGAGGATACGAGCAGTACTTC. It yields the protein CASSFSGGYEQYF.

CDR3 sequence: CAISKQGSRETQYF. The CDR3, as DNA: TGTGCCATCAGTAAGCAGGGGTCAAGGGAGACCCAGTACTTC. The chain uses TRBV10-3 and TRBJ2-5, with a weak D call TRBD1 (6 bases). Trimming cost V 5 bases and J 5 bases, with 15 bases left between them. This CDR3 has 14 amino acids. Germline V lookup: CDR1 ENHRY, CDR2 SYGVKD.

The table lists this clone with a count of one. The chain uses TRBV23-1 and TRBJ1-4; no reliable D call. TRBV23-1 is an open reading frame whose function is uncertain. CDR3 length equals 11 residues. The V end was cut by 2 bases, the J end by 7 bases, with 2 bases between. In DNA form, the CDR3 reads TGCGCCAGCAGTCAAAGTGAAAAACTGTTTTTT. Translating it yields CASSQSEKLFF.

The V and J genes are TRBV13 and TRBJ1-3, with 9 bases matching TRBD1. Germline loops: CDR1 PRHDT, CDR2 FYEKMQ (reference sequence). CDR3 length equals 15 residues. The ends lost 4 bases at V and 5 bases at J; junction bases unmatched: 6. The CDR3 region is CASSSADRGRNTIYF. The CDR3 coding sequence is TGTGCCAGCAGCTCCGCGGACAGGGGCCGAAACACCATATATTTT. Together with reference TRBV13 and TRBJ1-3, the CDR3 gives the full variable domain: AAGVIQSPRHLIKEKRETATLKCYPIPRHDTVYWYQQGPGQDPQFLISFYEKMQSDKGSIPDRFSAQQFSDYHSELNMSSLELGDSALYFCASSSADRGRNTIYFGEGSWLTVV.